Listed here are 9 T cell receptor beta chains from one sample, sequenced in a study of blood T cell repertoires in COVID-19. Measured with immunoSEQ multiplex PCR; TCRdb has only the in-frame clones, and not every one. The sample yields 200,000 to 250,000 clones, roughly 82% seen once. The sequenced material came from peripheral blood. The receptors here all came from a man aged 45 to 65 with active or convalescent COVID-19.

This chain uses TRBV9 with TRBJ1-1, with TRBD1 as a possible D gene (6 bases). Trimming stripped 2 bases from V and 1 base from J, with 9 bases between. Looked up from germline, CDR1 is SGDLS and CDR2 is YYNGEE. The length of the CDR3 is 14 residues. DNA for the CDR3: TGTGCCAGCAGCGTCAGGGGCGAGAACACTGAAGCTTTCTTT. As protein: CASSVRGENTEAFF.

DNA for the CDR3: TGTGCCAGCAGCTTTCAGGGCGGTCAGCCCCAGCATTTT. This sequence encodes CASSFQGGQPQHF. The chain carries TRBV7-3 and TRBJ1-5, with D maybe TRBD1 (5 bases). The CDR3 loop spans 13 amino acids. Trimming removed 3 bases from V and 6 bases from J, with 9 bases in between. CDR1 is SGHTA and CDR2 is FQGTGA in the germline V gene.

This chain connects TRBV5-6 to TRBJ2-7; 11 nucleotides line up with TRBD1. The germline CDR1 and CDR2 sequences are SGHDT and YYEEEE. The ends lost 4 bases at V and 7 bases at J; junction bases unmatched: 4. There are 13 residues in the CDR3. The CDR3 loop reads CASSMDRGQEQYF. The CDR3 region has the DNA TGTGCCAGCAGCATGGACAGGGGGCAAGAGCAGTACTTC.

V is TRBV4-2 and J is TRBJ1-2, with D tentatively TRBD1 (5 bases). The CDR3 is 15 amino acids. The V gene's germline CDR1 is LGHNA and CDR2 YNFKEQ. The V gene lost 1 base and the J gene lost 2 bases, with 11 bases spanning the gap. In DNA, the CDR3 is TGTGCCAGCAGCCAAGCCCGGCGGGGGAACTATGGCTACACCTTC. Residues: CASSQARRGNYGYTF.

The J gene is TRBJ1-5, the V gene TRBV6-5; D uncertain. The V and J ends lost 6 bases and 0 bases respectively, with 12 bases between them. There are 15 residues in the CDR3. Germline CDR1 MNHEY, CDR2 SVGAGI. CDR3 nucleotide sequence: TGTGCCAGCAGCCCCTGGCGGGGTAGCAATCAGCCCCAGCATTTT. This gives the protein CASSPWRGSNQPQHF.

The sample holds one count of this clone. The genes are TRBV29-1 and TRBJ1-2; D is undetermined. CDR1 and CDR2 from the germline V gene are SQVTM and ANQGSEA. This CDR3 region has 13 residues. The V gene lost 4 bases and the J gene lost 5 bases, with 14 bases spanning the gap. The CDR3, as DNA: TGCAGCGTTGTAGACGCCCCAGGATATGGCTACACCTTC. Translating it yields CSVVDAPGYGYTF. The whole variable domain, remainder taken from reference TRBV29-1 and TRBJ1-2, is SAVISQKPSRDICQRGTSLTIQCQVDSQVTMMFWYRQQPGQSLTLIATANQGSEATYESGFVIDKFPISRPNLTFSTLTVSNMSPEDSSIYLCSVVDAPGYGYTFGSGTRLTVV.

V and J are TRBV28 and TRBJ1-1; D perhaps matches TRBD1 (5 bases). Germline V gene data show CDR1 as MDHEN and CDR2 as SYDVKM. V was shortened by 3 bases and J by 7 bases, with 12 bases between the two germline ends. The CDR3 consists of 13 residues. The CDR3 bases are TGTGCCAGCAGTTTGGACAAAAGGGTTGAAGCTTTCTTT. It codes for CASSLDKRVEAFF.

The CDR3 sequence: CATGRDYYNSPLHF. The CDR3 coding sequence is TGTGCCACCGGTCGAGATTACTATAATTCACCCCTCCACTTT. The J gene is TRBJ1-6, the V gene TRBV15; unclear D gene. V lost 8 bases and J lost 3, with 11 bases in between. The CDR3 length is 14 residues. Germline V gene data show CDR1 as LNHNV and CDR2 as YYDKDF (reference sequence).

The chain carries TRBV7-2 and TRBJ1-1; D remains ambiguous. V lost 5 bases and J 14 bases, leaving 21 bases between the germline ends. The CDR3 contains 13 residues. Germline loops: CDR1 SGHTA, CDR2 FQGNSA. CDR3 residues: CASSIEVSSLGFF. The CDR3 nucleotides are TGTGCCAGCAGCATTGAGGTATCCTCACTTGGGTTCTTT.